These T cell receptor beta chains were read from a single sample in a study of neurological immune-mediated disorders. TCRdb analysed the 5' RACE reads with MiXCR anew, one entry per CDR3 protein. The sample comprises more than 50,000 distinct CDR3 sequences, under 30% of which are singletons, and less than 6% rests with the top ten. Sequencing input: PBMCs. These receptors all come from a man in his sixties with HTLV-1-associated myelopathy (HAM/TSP). CDR3s include the opening cysteine and the closing phenylalanine or tryptophan. Fields, in order: J gene, D gene, V gene, clone size, CDR3 protein, CDR3 DNA. A D gene is named only where the DNA matches it firmly. Expanded clones are given a class, and other clones once, few, many or no size at all.

J: TRBJ2-7
D: .
V: TRBV12-3/TRBV12-4
size: many
CDR3: CASRRELSYEQYF
DNA: TGTGCCAGCAGGAGGGAATTATCCTACGAGCAGTACTTC

J: TRBJ2-3
D: .
V: TRBV20-1
size: .
CDR3: CSATRPSTDTQYF
DNA: TGCAGTGCGACTAGGCCTAGCACAGATACGCAGTATTTT

J: TRBJ2-7
D: TRBD1
V: TRBV5-1
size: many
CDR3: CASSLGQLPPYEQYF
DNA: TGCGCCAGCAGCCTGGGACAGCTCCCGCCCTACGAGCAGTACTTC

J: TRBJ2-3
D: .
V: TRBV5-1
size: many
CDR3: CASSQGRLSTDTQYF
DNA: TGCGCCAGCAGTCAGGGACGACTCAGCACAGATACGCAGTATTTT

J: TRBJ2-7
D: .
V: TRBV29-1
size: many
CDR3: CSFRGGSGDEQYF
DNA: TGCAGCTTCAGGGGAGGAAGCGGGGACGAGCAGTACTTC

J: TRBJ2-5
D: TRBD1
V: TRBV10-3
size: once
CDR3: CAISEGTGRGETQYF
DNA: TGTGCCATCAGTGAAGGGACAGGGCGGGGAGAGACCCAGTACTTC

J: TRBJ2-1
D: .
V: TRBV20-1
size: many
CDR3: CSAGVEQFF
DNA: TGCAGTGCTGGGGTTGAGCAGTTCTTC

J: TRBJ2-3
D: .
V: TRBV18
size: many
CDR3: CASSLKADTQYF
DNA: TGTGCCAGCTCACTAAAGGCAGATACGCAGTATTTT

J: TRBJ2-1
D: .
V: TRBV11-2
size: many
CDR3: CASSLDRATPKVFF
DNA: TGTGCCAGCAGCTTAGATCGGGCTACACCTAAGGTTTTCTTC

J: TRBJ2-1
D: TRBD2
V: TRBV7-9
size: many
CDR3: CASSFPYARGVKEAGVGYNEQFF
DNA: TGTGCCAGCAGCTTCCCATATGCGCGGGGGGTAAAAGAAGCGGGAGTGGGCTACAATGAGCAGTTCTTC

J: TRBJ1-1
D: .
V: TRBV5-1
size: many
CDR3: CASSFTGGVVEEAFF
DNA: TGCGCCAGCAGCTTTACGGGGGGAGTCGTGGAGGAAGCTTTCTTT

J: TRBJ2-7
D: TRBD2
V: TRBV20-1
size: many
CDR3: CSAREWFLAGSSYEQYF
DNA: TGCAGTGCTAGAGAATGGTTCCTAGCGGGGAGCTCCTACGAGCAGTACTTC

J: TRBJ2-5
D: .
V: TRBV2
size: many
CDR3: CASREDPGSAEKETQYF
DNA: TGTGCCAGCAGAGAGGACCCCGGTAGCGCTGAAAAAGAGACCCAGTACTTC

J: TRBJ2-3
D: .
V: TRBV5-1
size: many
CDR3: CASSENTDTQYF
DNA: TGCGCCAGCAGCGAAAACACAGATACGCAGTATTTT

J: TRBJ2-2
D: TRBD2
V: TRBV7-3
size: many
CDR3: CASSLGGRPTGELFF
DNA: TGTGCCAGCAGCTTAGGCGGGAGACCCACCGGGGAGCTGTTTTTT

J: TRBJ2-2
D: TRBD2
V: TRBV25-1
size: few
CDR3: CASSPTSNGELFF
DNA: TGTGCCAGCAGTCCGACTAGCAACGGGGAGCTGTTTTTT

J: TRBJ1-6
D: TRBD1
V: TRBV20-1
size: many
CDR3: CSALLPGQITLSPLHF
DNA: TGCAGTGCTCTTCTTCCGGGACAGATAACGCTTTCACCCCTCCACTTT

J: TRBJ2-3
D: .
V: TRBV5-1
size: many
CDR3: CASSSIGRDSTQYF
DNA: TGCGCCAGCAGCTCGATTGGACGGGATAGTACGCAGTATTTT

J: TRBJ2-2
D: .
V: TRBV5-3
size: .
CDR3: CARSPRPLAGGTGELFF
DNA: TGTGCCAGAAGCCCCCGTCCCCTAGCTGGGGGTACCGGGGAGCTGTTTTTT

J: TRBJ2-5
D: .
V: TRBV15
size: many
CDR3: CATSRDGEETQYF
DNA: TGTGCCACCAGCAGAGATGGGGAAGAGACCCAGTACTTC

J: TRBJ2-1
D: TRBD2
V: TRBV28
size: medium-sized
CDR3: CASSLTGTSGVGNEQFF
DNA: TGTGCCAGCAGTTTAACCGGGACTAGCGGAGTAGGGAATGAGCAGTTCTTC

J: TRBJ1-4
D: .
V: TRBV13
size: many
CDR3: CASSLKSGFNEKLFF
DNA: TGTGCCAGCAGCTTAAAATCGGGCTTCAATGAAAAACTGTTTTTT

J: TRBJ2-1
D: .
V: TRBV18
size: many
CDR3: CASSLGSEEQFF
DNA: TGTGCCAGCTCACTGGGCTCTGAAGAGCAGTTCTTC

J: TRBJ2-3
D: .
V: TRBV7-6
size: many
CDR3: CASSLRIGRRGSDTQYF
DNA: TGTGCCAGCAGCTTAAGAATCGGACGGCGAGGTTCTGATACGCAGTATTTT

J: TRBJ2-7
D: TRBD1
V: TRBV6-2/TRBV6-3
size: .
CDR3: CASRRGQGGEQYF
DNA: TGTGCCAGCAGAAGGGGACAGGGCGGCGAGCAGTACTTC

J: TRBJ1-1
D: .
V: TRBV9
size: many
CDR3: CASSVGADNTEAFF
DNA: TGTGCCAGCAGCGTAGGGGCGGATAACACTGAAGCTTTCTTT

J: TRBJ2-1
D: TRBD2
V: TRBV20-1
size: .
CDR3: CSARSGADPRNEQFF
DNA: TGCAGTGCCCGGAGCGGGGCAGATCCGAGGAATGAGCAGTTCTTC

J: TRBJ2-7
D: TRBD2
V: TRBV7-2
size: many
CDR3: CASSLAGTSYEQYF
DNA: TGTGCCAGCAGCTTAGCCGGGACTAGCTACGAGCAGTACTTC

J: TRBJ2-1
D: .
V: TRBV10-2
size: many
CDR3: CASKPGQSGNEQFF
DNA: TGCGCCAGCAAGCCGGGCCAATCCGGCAATGAGCAGTTCTTC

J: TRBJ2-1
D: TRBD2
V: TRBV20-1
size: many
CDR3: CSARDPSGNYYNEQFF
DNA: TGCAGTGCTAGAGATCCTAGCGGGAACTACTACAATGAGCAGTTCTTC

J: TRBJ2-7
D: TRBD1
V: TRBV5-6
size: many
CDR3: CASSSYGQGGLDEQYF
DNA: TGTGCCAGCAGCTCCTATGGACAGGGGGGCTTAGACGAGCAGTACTTC

J: TRBJ2-3
D: TRBD1
V: TRBV7-6
size: many
CDR3: CASRPRDRTDTQYF
DNA: TGTGCCAGCAGACCCAGGGACAGAACAGATACGCAGTATTTT

J: TRBJ1-5
D: .
V: TRBV20-1
size: many
CDR3: CSARPGGNSNQPQHF
DNA: TGCAGTGCTAGACCCGGAGGTAATAGCAATCAGCCCCAGCATTTT

J: TRBJ1-1
D: .
V: TRBV18
size: .
CDR3: CASSPRQVENTEAFF
DNA: TGTGCCAGCTCACCAAGACAGGTCGAGAACACTGAAGCTTTCTTT

J: TRBJ1-1
D: .
V: TRBV10-2
size: .
CDR3: CASSDLGTEAFF
DNA: TGCGCCAGCAGTGACCTAGGAACTGAAGCTTTCTTT

J: TRBJ1-1
D: .
V: TRBV28
size: many
CDR3: CASSLHRVNTEAFF
DNA: TGTGCCAGCAGTCTTCATAGAGTGAACACTGAAGCTTTCTTT

J: TRBJ1-1
D: .
V: TRBV14
size: many
CDR3: CASSQGTYTEAFF
DNA: TGTGCCAGCAGCCAAGGAACGTACACTGAAGCTTTCTTT

J: TRBJ1-1
D: .
V: TRBV20-1
size: .
CDR3: CSAPGRMNTEAFF
DNA: TGCAGTGCCCCCGGGCGGATGAACACTGAAGCTTTCTTT

J: TRBJ2-3
D: .
V: TRBV20-1
size: many
CDR3: CSARERRNTDTQYF
DNA: TGCAGTGCTAGAGAGAGGCGGAACACAGATACGCAGTATTTT

J: TRBJ2-5
D: .
V: TRBV20-1
size: many
CDR3: CSEGNLETQYF
DNA: TGCAGTGAAGGGAACCTAGAGACCCAGTACTTC

J: TRBJ2-5
D: TRBD1
V: TRBV5-1
size: once
CDR3: CASSPGTGGPETQYF
DNA: TGCGCCAGCAGCCCCGGGACAGGGGGCCCAGAGACCCAGTACTTC

J: TRBJ2-1
D: .
V: TRBV2
size: few
CDR3: CASSALALTYNEQFF
DNA: TGTGCCAGCAGTGCACTAGCCCTAACCTACAATGAGCAGTTCTTC

J: TRBJ2-1
D: .
V: TRBV20-1
size: many
CDR3: CSATELASENEQFF
DNA: TGCAGTGCTACTGAGCTGGCTAGCGAGAATGAGCAGTTCTTC

J: TRBJ2-3
D: TRBD2
V: TRBV6-5
size: many
CDR3: CASSYSPAGGETTQYF
DNA: TGTGCCAGCAGTTACTCGCCCGCGGGAGGGGAAACTACGCAGTATTTT

J: TRBJ2-3
D: TRBD1
V: TRBV6-1
size: many
CDR3: CASIPDRVGDTQYF
DNA: TGTGCCAGCATCCCCGACAGGGTAGGAGATACGCAGTATTTT

J: TRBJ1-5
D: .
V: TRBV12-3/TRBV12-4
size: many
CDR3: CASKGVLGSNQPQHF
DNA: TGTGCCAGCAAGGGGGTCTTGGGAAGCAATCAGCCCCAGCATTTT

J: TRBJ2-7
D: TRBD2
V: TRBV28
size: once
CDR3: CASSDRLALYEQYF
DNA: TGTGCCAGCAGCGATAGACTAGCGCTCTACGAGCAGTACTTC

J: TRBJ2-1
D: TRBD1
V: TRBV5-1
size: many
CDR3: CASSLAGQSSYNEQFF
DNA: TGCGCCAGCAGCTTGGCGGGACAGAGCTCCTACAATGAGCAGTTCTTC

J: TRBJ2-1
D: TRBD2
V: TRBV3-1
size: .
CDR3: CASSQMTAGNEHLF
DNA: TGTGCCAGCAGCCAAATGACAGCGGGAAATGAGCATCTCTTC

J: TRBJ2-2
D: TRBD2
V: TRBV5-1
size: .
CDR3: CASSRTSGNRFRELFF
DNA: TGCGCCAGCAGCCGGACTAGCGGGAATCGGTTCAGGGAGCTGTTTTTT

J: TRBJ2-7
D: TRBD1
V: TRBV10-3
size: many
CDR3: CAIRVTGGQDEQYF
DNA: TGTGCCATCAGGGTGACAGGGGGCCAGGACGAGCAGTACTTC

J: TRBJ2-7
D: .
V: TRBV29-1
size: .
CDR3: CSAYSNRGASYEQYF
DNA: TGCAGCGCCTATTCGAATCGGGGGGCGTCCTACGAGCAGTACTTC

J: TRBJ2-3
D: TRBD2
V: TRBV6-4
size: many
CDR3: CASSVSSGRTDTQYF
DNA: TGTGCCAGCAGTGTTTCTAGCGGGAGAACAGATACGCAGTATTTT

J: TRBJ2-7
D: .
V: TRBV5-6
size: many
CDR3: CASSWGTVHEQYF
DNA: TGTGCCAGCAGCTGGGGGACGGTTCACGAGCAGTACTTC

J: TRBJ2-2
D: .
V: TRBV20-1
size: many
CDR3: CSARVTNTGELFF
DNA: TGCAGTGCTAGAGTCACGAACACCGGGGAGCTGTTTTTT